This entry describes one T cell receptor beta chain. V lost 4 bases, J lost 1 base, and 11 bases lay in between. The CDR3 runs to 15 residues. Per the germline V gene, CDR1 is SGHKS and CDR2 is YYEKEE (reference sequence). The sample belongs to a study of blood T cell repertoires in COVID-19. Authors' data handling: It was from reference gene primer amplification that nucleated cell counts were estimated. Using immunoSEQ multiplex PCR, the repertoire was profiled, and TCRdb retains in-frame clones only, with some absent. V, J and clone size are those of that table, while D and trimming were read from the DNA. The data hold 100,000 to 150,000 clones, with more than 70% observed a single time.

The receptor's source is an elderly man with active or convalescent COVID-19. The specimen sequenced was peripheral blood. The J gene is TRBJ2-2, the V gene TRBV5-5, with D tentatively TRBD2 (6 bases). CDR3 nucleotide sequence: TGTGCCAGCAGCCGGGGGTCAGGGAACACCGGGGAGCTGTTTTTT. Amino acid sequence: CASSRGSGNTGELFF.